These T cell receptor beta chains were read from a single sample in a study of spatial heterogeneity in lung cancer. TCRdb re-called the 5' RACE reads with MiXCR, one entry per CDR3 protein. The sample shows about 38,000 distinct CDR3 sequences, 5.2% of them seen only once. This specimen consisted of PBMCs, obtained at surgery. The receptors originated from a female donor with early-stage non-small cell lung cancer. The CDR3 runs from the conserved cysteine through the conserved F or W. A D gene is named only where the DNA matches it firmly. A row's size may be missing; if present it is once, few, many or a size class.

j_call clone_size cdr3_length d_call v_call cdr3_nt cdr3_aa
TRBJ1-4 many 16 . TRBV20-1 TGCAGTGCTAGAGATCTCGGGGGTGCAACTAATGAAAAACTGTTTTTT CSARDLGGATNEKLFF
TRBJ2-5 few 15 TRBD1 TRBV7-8 TGTGCCAGCAGACCTATTGAAGGGGGCCGAGAGACCCAGTACTTC CASRPIEGGRETQYF
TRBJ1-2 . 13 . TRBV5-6 TGTGCCAGCAGCTTGGAATACAGCTATGGCTACACCTTC CASSLEYSYGYTF
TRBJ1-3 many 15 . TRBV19 TGTGCCAGTACCTCCGGCTTAAGGGCCGAAAACACCATATATTTT CASTSGLRAENTIYF
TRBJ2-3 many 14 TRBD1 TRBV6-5 TGTGCCAGCAGTCTACAGGGGGTGGCAGATACGCAGTATTTT CASSLQGVADTQYF
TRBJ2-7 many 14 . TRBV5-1 TGCGCCAGCAGCTTGAGTGCAGGGGCCCACGAGCAGTACTTC CASSLSAGAHEQYF
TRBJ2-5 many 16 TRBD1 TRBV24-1 TGTGCCACCGGGTTCACAGGGGGTGAGACCCAAGAGACCCAGTACTTC CATGFTGGETQETQYF
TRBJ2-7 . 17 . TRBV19 TGTGCCAGTAGTTCAGGGCTGATGGGGATCCCGTCGCTGGAGCAGTACTTC CASSSGLMGIPSLEQYF
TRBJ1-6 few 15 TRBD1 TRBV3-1 TGTGCCAGCAGCCGACAGGGTGAAGGTAATTCACCCCTCCACTTT CASSRQGEGNSPLHF
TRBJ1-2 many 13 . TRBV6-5 TGTGCCAGCAGTTACTCGAACCTCTATGGCTACACCTTC CASSYSNLYGYTF
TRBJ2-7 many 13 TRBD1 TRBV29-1 TGCAGCGTTGGGACAGGGGTGGGATACGAGCAGTACTTC CSVGTGVGYEQYF
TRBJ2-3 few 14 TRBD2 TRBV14 TGTGCCAGCAGCCAAGATCTGGCGGGAGTGTCGCAGTATTTT CASSQDLAGVSQYF
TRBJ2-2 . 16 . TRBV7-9 TGTGCCAGCAGCCCTTCCGGGACACCGAACACCGGGGAGCTGTTTTTT CASSPSGTPNTGELFF
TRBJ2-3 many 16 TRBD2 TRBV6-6 TGTGCCAGCACCCTCCAAGCGGGGGGGCAGGGAGATACGCAGTATTTT CASTLQAGGQGDTQYF
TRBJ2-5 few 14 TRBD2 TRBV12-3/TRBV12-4 TGTGCCAGCAGCCCTAGGACTAGTCGAGAGACCCAGTACTTC CASSPRTSRETQYF
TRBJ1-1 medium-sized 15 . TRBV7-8 TGTGCCAGCAGCTTAATGGGACGGTTGAACACTGAAGCTTTCTTT CASSLMGRLNTEAFF
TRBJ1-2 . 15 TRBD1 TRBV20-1 TGCAGTGCTAGGGGGACAGGGGCGCTTAACTATGGCTACACCTTC CSARGTGALNYGYTF
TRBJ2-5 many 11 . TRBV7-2 TGTGCCAGCAGCCAGGCGGAGACCCAGTACTTC CASSQAETQYF
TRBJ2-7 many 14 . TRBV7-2 TGTGCCAGCAGCCCAAGGACTGGGGTCTACGAGCAGTACTTC CASSPRTGVYEQYF
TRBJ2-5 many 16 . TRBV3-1 TGTGCCAGCAGTCCTGACGGAGCGGTTTACCAAGAGACCCAGTACTTC CASSPDGAVYQETQYF
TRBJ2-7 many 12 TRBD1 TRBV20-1 TGCAGCTCGACAGGGGGCTCCTACGAGCAGTACTTC CSSTGGSYEQYF
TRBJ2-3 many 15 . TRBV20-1 TGCAGTGCTACCCGTTGGAGGGGCCCCACAGATACGCAGTATTTT CSATRWRGPTDTQYF
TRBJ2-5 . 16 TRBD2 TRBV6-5 TGTGCCAGCAGCGCCCAGACTAGCGTTGACCAAGAGACCCAGTACTTC CASSAQTSVDQETQYF
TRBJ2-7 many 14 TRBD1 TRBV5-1 TGCGCCAGCAGCCGGGACAGCGCTTCCTACGAGCAGTACTTC CASSRDSASYEQYF
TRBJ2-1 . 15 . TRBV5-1 TGCGCCAGCAGCTTGGAACTACAGACCTACAATGAGCAGTTCTTC CASSLELQTYNEQFF
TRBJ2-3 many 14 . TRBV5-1 TGCGCCAGCAGCTTGGGCCAGCTCACAGATACGCAGTATTTT CASSLGQLTDTQYF
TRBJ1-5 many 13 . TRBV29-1 TGCAGCGTTGAATCGGGGGTGGGCCAGCCCCAGCATTTT CSVESGVGQPQHF
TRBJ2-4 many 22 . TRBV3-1 TGTGCCAGCAGCCAAGATTCCGGGAGTTCGAGGGCGCCAGCGATTTACAAAAACATTCAGTACTTC CASSQDSGSSRAPAIYKNIQYF
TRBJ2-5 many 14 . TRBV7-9 TGTGCCAGCAGCTTAGCGCAGGGCCGAGAGACCCAGTACTTC CASSLAQGRETQYF